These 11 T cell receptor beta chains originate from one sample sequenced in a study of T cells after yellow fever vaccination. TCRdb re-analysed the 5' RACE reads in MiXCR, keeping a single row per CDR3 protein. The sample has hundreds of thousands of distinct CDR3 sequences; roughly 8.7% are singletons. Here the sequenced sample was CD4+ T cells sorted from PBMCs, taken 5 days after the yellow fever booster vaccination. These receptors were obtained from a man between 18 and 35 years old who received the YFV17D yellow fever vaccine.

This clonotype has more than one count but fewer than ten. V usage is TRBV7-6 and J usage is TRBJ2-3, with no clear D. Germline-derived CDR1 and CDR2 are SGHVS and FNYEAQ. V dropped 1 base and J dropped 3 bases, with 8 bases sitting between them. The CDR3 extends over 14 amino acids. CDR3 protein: CASSLGLPTDTQYF. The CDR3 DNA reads TGTGCCAGCAGCTTAGGTCTGCCGACAGATACGCAGTATTTT.

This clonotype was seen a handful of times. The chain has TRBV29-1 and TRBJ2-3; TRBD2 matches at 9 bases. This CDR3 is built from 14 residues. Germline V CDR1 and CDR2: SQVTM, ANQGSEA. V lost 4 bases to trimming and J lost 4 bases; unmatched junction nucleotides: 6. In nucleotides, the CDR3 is TGCAGCGTTGTTTTAGCGGGGGCCGCAGATACGCAGTATTTT. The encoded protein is CSVVLAGAADTQYF.

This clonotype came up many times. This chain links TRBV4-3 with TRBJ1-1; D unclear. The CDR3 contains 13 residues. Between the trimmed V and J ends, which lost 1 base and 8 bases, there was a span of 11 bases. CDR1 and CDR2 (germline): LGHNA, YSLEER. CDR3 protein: CASSQGSRFEAFF. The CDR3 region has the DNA TGCGCCAGCAGCCAAGGGTCCCGTTTCGAAGCTTTCTTT.

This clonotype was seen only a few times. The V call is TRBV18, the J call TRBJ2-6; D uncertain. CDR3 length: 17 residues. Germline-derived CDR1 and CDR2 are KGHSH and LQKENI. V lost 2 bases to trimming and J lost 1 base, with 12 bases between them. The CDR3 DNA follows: TGTGCCAGCTCACCAAGAGAAATAGGGTCTGGGGCCAACGTCCTGACTTTC. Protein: CASSPREIGSGANVLTF.

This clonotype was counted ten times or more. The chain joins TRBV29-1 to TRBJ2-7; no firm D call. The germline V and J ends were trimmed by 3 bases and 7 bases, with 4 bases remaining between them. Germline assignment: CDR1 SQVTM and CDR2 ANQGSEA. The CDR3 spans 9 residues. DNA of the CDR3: TGCAGCGTTGATGGGGAGCAGTACGTC. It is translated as CSVDGEQYV.

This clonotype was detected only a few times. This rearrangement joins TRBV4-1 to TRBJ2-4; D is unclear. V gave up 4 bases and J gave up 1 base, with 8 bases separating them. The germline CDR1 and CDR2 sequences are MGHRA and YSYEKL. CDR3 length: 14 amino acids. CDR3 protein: CASSPLGAKNIQYF. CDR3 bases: TGCGCCAGCAGCCCGCTCGGCGCCAAAAACATTCAGTACTTC.

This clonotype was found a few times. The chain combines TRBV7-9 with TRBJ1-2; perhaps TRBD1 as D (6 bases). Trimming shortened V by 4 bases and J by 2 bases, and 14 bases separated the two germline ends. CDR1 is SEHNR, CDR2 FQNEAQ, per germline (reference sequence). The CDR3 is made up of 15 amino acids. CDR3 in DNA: TGTGCCAGCAGCTGGAGGACAGCCATAAACTATGGCTACACCTTC. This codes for CASSWRTAINYGYTF.

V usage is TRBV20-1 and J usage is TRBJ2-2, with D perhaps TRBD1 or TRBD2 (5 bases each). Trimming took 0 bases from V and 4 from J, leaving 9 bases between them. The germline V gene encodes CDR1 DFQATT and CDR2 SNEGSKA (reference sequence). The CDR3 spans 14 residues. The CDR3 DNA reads TGCAGTGCTAGAGATGGGGCGGGCACCGGGGAGCTGTTTTTT. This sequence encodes CSARDGAGTGELFF.

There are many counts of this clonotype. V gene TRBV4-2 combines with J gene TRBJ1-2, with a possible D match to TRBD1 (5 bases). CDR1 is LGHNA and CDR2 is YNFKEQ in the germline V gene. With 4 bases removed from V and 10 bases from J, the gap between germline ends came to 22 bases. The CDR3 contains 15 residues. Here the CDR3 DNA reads TGTGCCAGCAGCCGACAGCTGGACGGAGGGCCTGTCTACACCTTC. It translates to CASSRQLDGGPVYTF.

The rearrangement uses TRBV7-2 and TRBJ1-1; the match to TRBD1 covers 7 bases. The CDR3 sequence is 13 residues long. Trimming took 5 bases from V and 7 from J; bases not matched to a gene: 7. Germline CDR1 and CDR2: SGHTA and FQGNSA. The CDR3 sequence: CASSQEGQLEAFF. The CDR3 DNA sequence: TGTGCCAGCAGCCAAGAGGGACAGCTTGAAGCTTTCTTT. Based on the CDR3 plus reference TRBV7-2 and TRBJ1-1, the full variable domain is GAGVSQSPSNKVTEKGKDVELRCDPISGHTALYWYRQSLGQGLEFLIYFQGNSAPDKSGLPSDRFSAERTGGSVSTLTIQRTQQEDSAVYLCASSQEGQLEAFFGQGTRLTVV.

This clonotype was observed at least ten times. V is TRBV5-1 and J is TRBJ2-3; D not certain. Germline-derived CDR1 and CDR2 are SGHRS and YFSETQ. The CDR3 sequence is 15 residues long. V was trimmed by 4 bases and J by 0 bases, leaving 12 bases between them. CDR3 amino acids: CASSLERPSTDTQYF. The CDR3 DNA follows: TGCGCCAGCAGCCTCGAGAGACCTAGCACAGATACGCAGTATTTT.